The subject of this entry is one T cell receptor beta chain. The antigen is unknown. Time point reported: peripheral blood 6 weeks after treatment start. Each patient gave between 1 and 8 samples, pretreatment and on-treatment. The sample is drawn from a study of PD-L1 blockade in urothelial cancer. Turning to the study itself: Intravenous atezolizumab, 1,200 mg every 3 weeks, was begun by patients in the mid-2010s. The median T cell count in blood samples was about 140,000.

Data came from immunoSEQ multiplex PCR; TCRdb stores just in-frame clones and leaves some out. The sample consists of tens of thousands of clones, under 95% of them appearing once. The study's findings and limits: Having blood TCR clonality under the median before treatment predicted better survival.

V lost 4 bases to trimming and J lost 7 bases, with 8 bases between them. This CDR3 spans 12 amino acids. CDR1 is SGHTA and CDR2 is FQGTGA in the germline V gene. The receptor's source is a woman aged 55-70 years with urothelial cancer. Specimen: PBMCs, collected around atezolizumab (anti-PD-L1) treatment. This chain links TRBV7-3 with TRBJ2-1, with D maybe TRBD1 (6 bases). CDR3 sequence: CASSSRGNEQFF. As DNA, the CDR3 is TGTGCCAGCAGCTCGAGGGGGAATGAGCAGTTCTTC.